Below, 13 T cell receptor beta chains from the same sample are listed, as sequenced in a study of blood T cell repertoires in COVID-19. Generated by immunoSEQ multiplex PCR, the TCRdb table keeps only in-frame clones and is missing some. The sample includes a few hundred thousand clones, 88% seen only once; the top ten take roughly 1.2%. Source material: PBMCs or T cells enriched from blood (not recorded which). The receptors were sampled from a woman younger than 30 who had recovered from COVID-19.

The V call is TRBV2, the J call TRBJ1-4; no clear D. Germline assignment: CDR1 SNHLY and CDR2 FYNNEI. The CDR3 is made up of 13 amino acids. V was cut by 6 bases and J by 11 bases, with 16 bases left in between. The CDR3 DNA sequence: TGTGCCAGCAGGTCTATGGAGGGAAGCAAACTGTTTTTT. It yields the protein CASRSMEGSKLFF.

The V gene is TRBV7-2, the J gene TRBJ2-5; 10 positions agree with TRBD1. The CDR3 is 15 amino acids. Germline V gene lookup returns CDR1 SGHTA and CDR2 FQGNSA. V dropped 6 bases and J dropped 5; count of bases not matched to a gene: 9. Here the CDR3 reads CASRRTGGFTETQYF. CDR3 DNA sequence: TGTGCCAGCAGGCGGACAGGGGGGTTTACGGAGACCCAGTACTTC.

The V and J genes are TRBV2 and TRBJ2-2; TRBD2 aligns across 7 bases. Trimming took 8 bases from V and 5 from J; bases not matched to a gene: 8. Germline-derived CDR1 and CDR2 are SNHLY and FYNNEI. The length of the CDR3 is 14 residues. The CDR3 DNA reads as TGTGCCAGCTCCCCCGGCGGGGGAACCGGGGAGCTGTTTTTT. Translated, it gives CASSPGGGTGELFF.

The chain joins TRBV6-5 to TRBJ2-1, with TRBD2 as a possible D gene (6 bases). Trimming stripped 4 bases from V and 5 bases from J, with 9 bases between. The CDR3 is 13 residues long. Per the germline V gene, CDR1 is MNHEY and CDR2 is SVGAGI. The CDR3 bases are TGTGCCAGCAGTTCCGGGGGTCACAATGAGCAGTTCTTC. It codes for CASSSGGHNEQFF.

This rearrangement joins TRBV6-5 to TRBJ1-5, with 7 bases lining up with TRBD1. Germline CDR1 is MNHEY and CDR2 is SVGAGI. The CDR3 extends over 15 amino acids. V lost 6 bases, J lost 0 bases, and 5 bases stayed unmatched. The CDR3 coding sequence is TGTGCCAGCAGCGAGACAGGGCATAGCAATCAGCCCCAGCATTTT. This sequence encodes CASSETGHSNQPQHF.

This CDR3 is CASSFSLGSNYGYTF. The CDR3 nucleotides are TGCGCCAGCAGCTTTTCTTTGGGCAGTAACTATGGCTACACCTTC. The V and J genes are TRBV5-1 and TRBJ1-2; the D is unclear. Germline values: CDR1 SGHRS, CDR2 YFSETQ. The CDR3 is made up of 15 amino acids. Trimming took 2 bases from V and 1 from J, leaving 12 bases between them.

In DNA form, the CDR3 reads TGCGCCAGCAGCCCCATCTCGACTAGCGACCAAGAGACCCAGTACTTC. The encoded protein is CASSPISTSDQETQYF. The chain has TRBV4-1 and TRBJ2-5, with TRBD2 identical over 8 bases. CDR1 MGHRA and CDR2 YSYEKL come from the germline V gene. The CDR3 sequence is 16 residues long. V trimming: 4 bases; J trimming: 0 bases; junction bases outside the gene matches: 7.

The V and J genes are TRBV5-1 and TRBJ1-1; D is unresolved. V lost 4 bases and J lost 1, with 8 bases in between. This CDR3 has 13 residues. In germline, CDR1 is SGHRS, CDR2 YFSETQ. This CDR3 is CASSQTSNTEAFF. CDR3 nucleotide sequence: TGCGCCAGCAGCCAGACATCGAACACTGAAGCTTTCTTT.

The CDR3 here is CASSLVLYNEQFF. DNA for the CDR3: TGTGCCAGCAGCTTAGTACTTTACAATGAGCAGTTCTTC. The chain couples TRBV11-2 to TRBJ2-1; the D is unclear. This CDR3 spans 13 amino acids. Trimming stripped 1 base from V and 4 bases from J, with 5 bases between. CDR1 and CDR2 from the germline V gene are SGHAT and FQNNGV.

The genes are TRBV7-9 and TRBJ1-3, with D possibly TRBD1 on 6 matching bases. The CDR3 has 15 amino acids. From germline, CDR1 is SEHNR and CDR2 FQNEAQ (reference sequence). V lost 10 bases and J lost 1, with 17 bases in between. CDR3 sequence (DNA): TGTGCCACCACAGGGAGGGGATTTTCTGGAAACACCATATATTTT. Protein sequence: CATTGRGFSGNTIYF. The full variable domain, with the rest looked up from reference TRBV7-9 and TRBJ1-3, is DTGVSQNPRHKITKRGQNVTFRCDPISEHNRLYWYRQTLGQGPEFLTYFQNEAQLEKSRLLSDRFSAERPKGSFSTLEIQRTEQGDSAMYLCATTGRGFSGNTIYFGEGSWLTVV.

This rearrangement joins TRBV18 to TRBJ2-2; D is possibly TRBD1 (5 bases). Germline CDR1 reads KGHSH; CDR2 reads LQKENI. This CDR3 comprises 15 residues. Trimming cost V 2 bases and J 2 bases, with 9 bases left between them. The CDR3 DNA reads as TGTGCCAGCTCACCAATAGGGGAAAACACCGGGGAGCTGTTTTTT. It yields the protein CASSPIGENTGELFF.

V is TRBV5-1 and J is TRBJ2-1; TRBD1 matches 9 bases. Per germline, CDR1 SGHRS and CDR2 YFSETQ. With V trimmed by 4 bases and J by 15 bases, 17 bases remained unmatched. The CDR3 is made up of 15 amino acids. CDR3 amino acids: CASSQNSGQGFEGFF. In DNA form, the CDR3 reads TGCGCCAGCAGCCAGAATTCGGGACAGGGCTTTGAGGGGTTCTTC. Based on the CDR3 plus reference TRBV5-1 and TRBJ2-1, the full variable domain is KAGVTQTPRYLIKTRGQQVTLSCSPISGHRSVSWYQQTPGQGLQFLFEYFSETQRNKGNFPGRFSGRQFSNSRSEMNVSTLELGDSALYLCASSQNSGQGFEGFFGPGTRLTVL.

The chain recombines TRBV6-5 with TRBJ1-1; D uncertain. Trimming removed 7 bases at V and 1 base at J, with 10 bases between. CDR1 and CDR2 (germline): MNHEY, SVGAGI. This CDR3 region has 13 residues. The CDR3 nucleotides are TGTGCCAGCACCTTACACCCGAACACTGAAGCTTTCTTT. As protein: CASTLHPNTEAFF.